A selection of T cell receptor beta chains follows, all from one sample in a study of early stage breast cancer tumors. Libraries were prepared by immunoSEQ multiplex PCR; TCRdb keeps only in-frame clonotypes and omits some of them. Among roughly 57,000 clones listed, around nine tenths were seen once. The source material was blood. The receptors derive from a person between 65 and 79 years old with breast cancer. Both conserved end residues are part of each CDR3. The D gene is left open where the match is weak. The size field is filled for only some rows; it gives once, few, many or a size class.

V: TRBV7-2
D: -
J: TRBJ1-4
size: -
CDR3: CASSRRTNEKLFF
DNA: TGTGCCAGCAGCCGCCGGACAAATGAAAAACTGTTTTTT

V: TRBV5-1
D: -
J: TRBJ2-5
size: -
CDR3: CASSEGGGETQYF
DNA: TGCGCCAGCAGCGAGGGAGGCGGCGAGACCCAGTACTTC

V: TRBV29-1
D: TRBD1
J: TRBJ2-7
size: -
CDR3: CSVGRTGESYEQYF
DNA: TGCAGCGTGGGCCGGACAGGAGAATCCTACGAGCAGTACTTC

V: TRBV30
D: -
J: TRBJ1-4
size: -
CDR3: CAWSVAGNEKLFF
DNA: TGTGCCTGGAGTGTGGCAGGGAATGAAAAACTGTTTTTT

V: TRBV4-3
D: -
J: TRBJ2-3
size: -
CDR3: CASSQDRRGVADTQYF
DNA: TGCGCCAGCAGCCAAGATCGGCGCGGTGTAGCAGATACGCAGTATTTT

V: TRBV19
D: -
J: TRBJ1-5
size: -
CDR3: CASSMGDQPQHF
DNA: TGTGCCAGTAGTATGGGAGATCAGCCCCAGCATTTT

V: TRBV21-1
D: -
J: TRBJ1-4
size: -
CDR3: CASSNSREGSQKLFF
DNA: TGTGCCAGCAGCAATTCCAGGGAAGGAAGTCAAAAACTGTTTTTT

V: TRBV11-2
D: -
J: TRBJ2-5
size: -
CDR3: CASSYNSFQETQYF
DNA: TGTGCCAGCAGCTATAACAGCTTCCAAGAGACCCAGTACTTC

V: TRBV19
D: -
J: TRBJ1-1
size: -
CDR3: CASSIAGSGGTEAFF
DNA: TGTGCCAGTAGTATAGCGGGGAGCGGGGGCACTGAAGCTTTCTTT

V: TRBV10-3
D: TRBD1
J: TRBJ2-7
size: -
CDR3: CAISRQGADEQYF
DNA: TGTGCCATCAGCCGACAGGGGGCGGACGAGCAGTACTTC

V: TRBV6-1
D: -
J: TRBJ2-6
size: -
CDR3: CASSEPPGSGANVLTF
DNA: TGTGCCAGCAGTGAACCCCCAGGCAGTGGGGCCAACGTCCTGACTTTC

V: TRBV6-5
D: -
J: TRBJ1-1
size: -
CDR3: CASRQGLVTEAFF
DNA: TGTGCCAGCAGGCAGGGCTTGGTCACTGAAGCTTTCTTT

V: TRBV6-5
D: -
J: TRBJ2-3
size: -
CDR3: CASRAVADTQYF
DNA: TGTGCCAGCAGAGCGGTCGCAGATACGCAGTATTTT

V: TRBV30
D: -
J: TRBJ1-4
size: once
CDR3: CAWDARIGEKLFF
DNA: TGTGCCTGGGACGCTCGGATCGGGGAAAAACTGTTTTTT

V: TRBV2
D: -
J: TRBJ2-7
size: -
CDR3: CASSETPSYEQYF
DNA: TGTGCCAGCAGTGAAACTCCCTCCTACGAGCAGTACTTC

V: TRBV5-4
D: -
J: TRBJ2-7
size: -
CDR3: CASSSSVPSYEQYF
DNA: TGTGCCAGCAGCTCATCGGTGCCCTCCTACGAGCAGTACTTC

V: TRBV19
D: -
J: TRBJ1-5
size: -
CDR3: CASSRGYRGNQPQHF
DNA: TGTGCCAGTAGTAGGGGCTACAGGGGCAATCAGCCCCAGCATTTT

V: TRBV5-1
D: -
J: TRBJ1-4
size: -
CDR3: CASSSWDGRGILATNEKLFF
DNA: TGCGCCAGCAGCTCTTGGGACGGCAGGGGCATCCTTGCAACTAATGAAAAACTGTTTTTT

V: TRBV11-2
D: -
J: TRBJ2-7
size: -
CDR3: CASSLGWLYEQYF
DNA: TGTGCCAGCAGCTTAGGTTGGCTCTACGAGCAGTACTTC

V: TRBV9
D: TRBD1
J: TRBJ2-2
size: -
CDR3: CASSPMKTGRLNTGELFF
DNA: TGTGCCAGCAGCCCCATGAAGACAGGGAGATTGAACACCGGGGAGCTGTTTTTT

V: TRBV19
D: -
J: TRBJ2-3
size: -
CDR3: CASSATQGPRGTDTQYF
DNA: TGTGCCAGTAGTGCCACACAGGGCCCGAGGGGCACAGATACGCAGTATTTT

V: TRBV29-1
D: TRBD1
J: TRBJ1-5
size: -
CDR3: CSVLQGVHQPQHF
DNA: TGCAGCGTACTACAGGGGGTGCATCAGCCCCAGCATTTT

V: TRBV6-1
D: TRBD2
J: TRBJ2-7
size: -
CDR3: CASSGRTSPAGEQYF
DNA: TGTGCCAGCAGTGGGAGGACTAGCCCCGCCGGCGAGCAGTACTTC

V: TRBV6-5
D: -
J: TRBJ1-4
size: few
CDR3: CASSSRSTGREKLFF
DNA: TGTGCCAGCAGTTCCCGGTCTACGGGGAGGGAAAAACTGTTTTTT

V: TRBV6-1
D: TRBD2
J: TRBJ2-5
size: -
CDR3: CASSDGLAWKLETQYF
DNA: TGTGCCAGCAGTGACGGACTAGCGTGGAAGTTAGAGACCCAGTACTTC

V: TRBV28
D: -
J: TRBJ2-5
size: -
CDR3: CASSLGTRPGETQYF
DNA: TGTGCCAGCAGTCTAGGGACTCGACCGGGGGAGACCCAGTACTTC

V: TRBV9
D: -
J: TRBJ2-1
size: -
CDR3: CASSPGDPYNEQFF
DNA: TGTGCCAGCAGCCCGGGGGACCCCTACAATGAGCAGTTCTTC

V: TRBV11-2
D: TRBD1
J: TRBJ1-2
size: -
CDR3: CASSLGGQGINGYTF
DNA: TGTGCCAGCAGCTTAGGGGGACAGGGGATAAATGGCTACACCTTC

V: TRBV7-9
D: -
J: TRBJ2-5
size: -
CDR3: CASSLPIGRSETQYF
DNA: TGTGCCAGCAGCTTGCCTATCGGGAGAAGTGAGACCCAGTACTTC

V: TRBV19
D: -
J: TRBJ2-7
size: -
CDR3: CASSISGIEQYF
DNA: TGTGCCAGTAGTATTTCCGGGATCGAGCAGTACTTC

V: TRBV7-2
D: -
J: TRBJ2-2
size: -
CDR3: CASSLHRTTNTGELFF
DNA: TGTGCCAGCAGCTTACATAGGACTACGAACACCGGGGAGCTGTTTTTT

V: TRBV9
D: TRBD2
J: TRBJ2-7
size: once
CDR3: CASTLRNLSGGHEQYF
DNA: TGTGCCAGCACCCTTCGTAATCTTAGCGGGGGGCACGAGCAGTACTTC

V: TRBV29-1
D: TRBD2
J: TRBJ2-1
size: few
CDR3: CSVDLRGGVEQFF
DNA: TGCAGCGTTGACCTACGGGGGGGGGTTGAGCAGTTCTTC

V: TRBV4-1
D: TRBD1
J: TRBJ1-1
size: once
CDR3: CASSPQQGQMNTEAFF
DNA: TGCGCCAGCAGCCCGCAACAGGGACAGATGAACACTGAAGCTTTCTTT

V: TRBV7-6
D: -
J: TRBJ2-1
size: -
CDR3: CASSLAESSYNEQFF
DNA: TGTGCCAGCAGCTTAGCGGAGAGCTCCTACAATGAGCAGTTCTTC

V: TRBV18
D: TRBD1
J: TRBJ1-5
size: -
CDR3: CASSPPPGTGTQPQHF
DNA: TGTGCCAGCTCACCTCCCCCCGGGACAGGGACTCAGCCCCAGCATTTT

V: TRBV5-6
D: -
J: TRBJ2-3
size: -
CDR3: CASSLDSFPTTDTQYF
DNA: TGTGCCAGCAGCTTGGACAGTTTCCCCACCACAGATACGCAGTATTTT

V: TRBV19
D: -
J: TRBJ2-1
size: -
CDR3: CASTRGGKGNEQFF
DNA: TGTGCCAGTACCCGAGGCGGGAAGGGCAATGAGCAGTTCTTC

V: TRBV7-2
D: -
J: TRBJ2-3
size: -
CDR3: CASRGGVSTDTQYF
DNA: TGTGCCAGCAGAGGGGGGGTTAGCACAGATACGCAGTATTTT

V: TRBV4-1
D: TRBD2
J: TRBJ2-5
size: -
CDR3: CASSQGPRRGAQETQYF
DNA: TGCGCCAGCAGCCAGGGACCGAGGCGGGGGGCCCAAGAGACCCAGTACTTC

V: TRBV29-1
D: -
J: TRBJ1-3
size: once
CDR3: CSVRRSSGNTIYF
DNA: TGCAGCGTTAGACGGAGCTCTGGAAACACCATATATTTT

V: TRBV27
D: -
J: TRBJ1-6
size: few
CDR3: CASSTNSEGDDSPLHF
DNA: TGTGCCAGCAGTACGAACTCAGAGGGCGACGATTCACCCCTCCACTTT